This T cell receptor beta chain was profiled in a study of T cell responses to AZD1222 COVID-19 vaccine. The CDR3 consists of 16 residues. The V gene's germline CDR1 is SGHDN and CDR2 FVKESK. With 4 bases removed from V and 5 bases from J, the gap between germline ends came to 20 bases. This clone was found a few times. The table came from immunoSEQ multiplex PCR; TCRdb's copy has only in-frame clones and leaves some out. The sample carries around 130,000 clones, about nine tenths recorded once. This sample comprised peripheral blood, obtained on day 0 of AZD1222 vaccination. The gene calls are TRBV14 and TRBJ1-1; D uncertain. The source of this sequence is an adult in good health. The CDR3 DNA is TGTGCCAGCAGCCGCTCCCCGGCGGGTTTTGGTACTGAAGCTTTCTTT. Translating it yields CASSRSPAGFGTEAFF. Together with reference TRBV14 and TRBJ1-1, the CDR3 gives the full variable domain: EAGVTQFPSHSVIEKGQTVTLRCDPISGHDNLYWYRRVMGKEIKFLLHFVKESKQDESGMPNNRFLAERTGGTYSTLKVQPAELEDSGVYFCASSRSPAGFGTEAFFGQGTRLTVV.